This TCR beta chain was observed in a study of blood T cell repertoires in COVID-19. Whole-study context: Donors in the United States, Italy and Spain gave samples during acute or convalescent COVID-19. Sample material is recorded as cDNA or gDNA derived from T cells, B-cell-depleted T cells, or PBMCs.

Sequencing used immunoSEQ multiplex PCR; TCRdb keeps in-frame clones, though not all of them. This table holds over 70,000 clones, approximately 90% found once. CDR1 SNHLY and CDR2 FYNNEI come from the germline V gene. The CDR3 has 12 amino acids. The V segment lost 4 bases and the J segment 12 bases; nucleotides outside the gene matches: 4. The receptor was derived from a human donor with active COVID-19. The donor label of this sample is uncertain. Sequencing input: peripheral blood. The chain uses TRBV2 and TRBJ2-1, with TRBD2 identical over 9 bases. The CDR3 DNA reads as TGTGCCAGCAGTGTAGGTAGCGGGGGGCAGTTCTTC. It is translated as CASSVGSGGQFF.